This TCR beta chain was sequenced for a study of CD8 T cells in ankylosing spondylitis. Study-level findings and limits: Disease-linked clones, CD8+, were relatively rare in peripheral blood. Enrichment of disease-linked clones was reportedly significant in matched ankylosing spondylitis synovial fluid. Ankylosing spondylitis blood appeared to be characterized by a TCR beta motif of fewer than ten highly homologous variants.

The CDR3 is 17 amino acids. Looked up from germline, CDR1 is SGHTA and CDR2 is FQGNSA. The J segment lost 8 bases and the V segment lost 3 bases, leaving 10 bases of the junction unmatched. Regarding this clonotype: No antigen is known for it. This may come from a read error, since a much larger clone is one base off.

Quantitative 5'-RACE with molecular barcodes was used to make the TCR beta libraries. TCRdb reanalysed the 5' RACE reads using MiXCR and keeps one entry per CDR3 protein. The sample consists of around 130,000 distinct CDR3 sequences, over 7% of them appearing once. This receptor was obtained from a male donor with ankylosing spondylitis or in good health (not recorded which). Sequencing was done on a sample of blood, either unsorted or a sorted T cell fraction (not recorded which). V and J are TRBV7-2 and TRBJ2-1, with TRBD2 identical over 13 bases. The CDR3 loop is CASSFPSRTSGRYEQFF. In DNA, the CDR3 is TGTGCCAGCAGCTTCCCCTCCAGGACTAGCGGGAGATATGAGCAGTTCTTC.